This T cell receptor beta chain was profiled in a study of PD-1 blockade in classical Hodgkin lymphoma. Study-level findings and limits: The study reported lower baseline TCR diversity in newly diagnosed patients than in healthy donors. Unlike CD8+ TCR diversity, which did not rise significantly by C4D1, CD4+ TCR diversity did.

The germline V and J ends were trimmed by 3 bases and 0 bases, with 21 bases remaining between them. This CDR3 has 19 residues. Germline V gene lookup returns CDR1 MDHEN and CDR2 SYDVKM. The assay was immunoSEQ multiplex PCR, and TCRdb's table has in-frame clones only and misses some. The table includes 4,900 or so clones, around 65% detected once. As to time point: cycle 4 day 1 (C4D1), after 5 to 7 weeks of nivolumab. In every patient, relapse followed autologous stem cell transplantation, while exposure to brentuximab vedotin differed. After thawing, PBMCs were subjected to magnetic negative selection to isolate CD8+ T cells. In the case of this clone: Its antigen is currently unknown.

J is TRBJ2-1 and V is TRBV28, with TRBD2 as a possible D gene (8 bases). The material sequenced was CD8+ T cells from blood, taken before the fourth cycle of nivolumab. The clonotype was recovered from a human donor with classical Hodgkin lymphoma. CDR3 region: CASSLVRGSSGSSYNEQFF. The CDR3 DNA is TGTGCCAGCAGTTTGGTCAGGGGGTCAAGCGGGAGCTCCTACAATGAGCAGTTCTTC.